This entry features one TCR beta chain sequence. As yet, its antigen is unknown. This sample was taken from a study of shared clonotypes between healthy human individuals. The study's findings and limits: Only blood underwent sampling, and tissue repertoires likely differ. Despite large depth, sorted-subset datasets appeared incompletely sequenced.

Libraries were prepared by immunoSEQ multiplex PCR; TCRdb keeps only in-frame clonotypes and omits some of them. In the table there are millions of clones, approximately 95% of which are singletons. CDR3 length equals 12 residues. Germline CDR1 is GTSNPN and CDR2 is SVGIG (reference sequence). Trimming shortened V by 2 bases and J by 8 bases, and 10 bases separated the two germline ends. The receptor was isolated from a man aged 18 to 35 in good health. V usage is TRBV30 and J usage is TRBJ1-3; D gene uncertain. Sequencing used naive CD4+ T cells sorted from blood. This sample's subset: CD45RA+ positively selected. In DNA, the CDR3 is TGTGCCTGGAGTTCCTCAGGCGACACCATATATTTT. Its protein product is CAWSSSGDTIYF. Combining the CDR3 with reference TRBV30 and TRBJ1-3 gives the whole variable domain SQTIHQWPATLVQPVGSPLSLECTVEGTSNPNLYWYRQAAGRGLQLLFYSVGIGQISSEVPQNLSASRPQDRQFILSSKKLLLSDSGFYLCAWSSSGDTIYFGEGSWLTVV.